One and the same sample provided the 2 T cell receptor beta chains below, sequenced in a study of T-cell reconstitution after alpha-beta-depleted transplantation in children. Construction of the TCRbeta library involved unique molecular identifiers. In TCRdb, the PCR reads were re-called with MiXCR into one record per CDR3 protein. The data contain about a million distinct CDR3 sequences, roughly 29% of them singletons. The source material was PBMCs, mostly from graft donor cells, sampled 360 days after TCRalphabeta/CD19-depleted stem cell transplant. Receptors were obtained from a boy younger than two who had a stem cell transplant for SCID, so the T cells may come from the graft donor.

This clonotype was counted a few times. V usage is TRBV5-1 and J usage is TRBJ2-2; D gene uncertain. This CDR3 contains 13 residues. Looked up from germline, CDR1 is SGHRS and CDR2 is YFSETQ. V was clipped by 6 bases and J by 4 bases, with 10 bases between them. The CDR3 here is CASNKLGTGELFF. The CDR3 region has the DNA TGCGCCAGCAACAAACTTGGCACCGGGGAGCTGTTTTTT. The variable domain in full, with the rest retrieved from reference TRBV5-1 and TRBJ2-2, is KAGVTQTPRYLIKTRGQQVTLSCSPISGHRSVSWYQQTPGQGLQFLFEYFSETQRNKGNFPGRFSGRQFSNSRSEMNVSTLELGDSALYLCASNKLGTGELFFGEGSRLTVL.

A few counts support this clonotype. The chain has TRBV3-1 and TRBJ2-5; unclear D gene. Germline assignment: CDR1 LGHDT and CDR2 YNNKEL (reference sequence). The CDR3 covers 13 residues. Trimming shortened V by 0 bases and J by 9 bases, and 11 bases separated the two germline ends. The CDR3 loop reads CASSQDSPTAQYF. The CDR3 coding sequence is TGTGCCAGCAGCCAAGATTCCCCGACGGCCCAGTACTTC.